These 24 T cell receptor beta chains originate from one sample sequenced in a study of breast tumors, draining lymph nodes, adjacent tissues. The lymph nodes were axillary draining lymph nodes from breast cancer patients. TCRdb reprocessed the multiplex PCR reads via MiXCR and lists one record per CDR3 protein. Here the sample spans about 300,000 distinct CDR3 sequences, 30% to 35% being singletons. Source material: axillary lymph node tissue. Receptors originate from a female donor with breast cancer. Some clones in this sample may be carry-over from other donors' samples.

This clonotype occurred many times. The gene calls are TRBV20-1 and TRBJ1-4, with 10 nucleotides matching TRBD1. Germline V gives CDR1 DFQATT, CDR2 SNEGSKA (reference sequence). Unmatched junction bases numbered 9, after V lost 5 bases and J lost 6 bases. The CDR3 loop spans 15 amino acids. The CDR3: CSAFRIGTGDEKLFF. Here the CDR3 DNA reads TGCAGTGCTTTTAGAATTGGGACAGGGGATGAAAAACTGTTTTTT.

This clonotype was observed a handful of times. The chain links TRBV19 to TRBJ2-1; TRBD2 aligns across 13 bases. CDR3 size: 17 residues. Germline V gene lookup returns CDR1 LNHDA and CDR2 SQIVND (reference sequence). Trimming cost V 5 bases and J 3 bases; bases outside gene matches: 7. The CDR3 is CASSVGLAGVLYNEQFF. CDR3 DNA sequence: TGTGCCAGTAGTGTCGGACTAGCGGGAGTGCTCTACAATGAGCAGTTCTTC. The entire variable domain, with the rest obtained from reference TRBV19 and TRBJ2-1, is as follows: DGGITQSPKYLFRKEGQNVTLSCEQNLNHDAMYWYRQDPGQGLRLIYYSQIVNDFQKGDIAEGYSVSREKKESFPLTVTSAQKNPTAFYLCASSVGLAGVLYNEQFFGPGTRLTVL.

This clonotype occurred many times. The chain uses TRBV12-5 and TRBJ1-5; D uncertain. Germline CDR1 LGHNT, CDR2 FRNRAP. CDR3 size: 15 residues. The ends were cut back, 2 bases at V and 3 bases at J, with 11 bases in the middle. The CDR3 DNA sequence: TGTGCTAGTGGTTTGAAGGATAGTGTCAATCAGCCCCAGCATTTT. This translates into CASGLKDSVNQPQHF.

This clonotype appeared many times. V is TRBV10-1 and J is TRBJ2-3; 9 nucleotides match TRBD2. The V segment lost 4 bases and the J segment 6 bases; nucleotides outside the gene matches: 2. Germline V gene lookup returns CDR1 WNHNN and CDR2 SYGVQD (reference sequence). The CDR3 contains 13 residues. The CDR3 is CASSGLADDTQYF. The DNA of the CDR3 is TGCGCCAGCAGTGGACTAGCGGACGATACGCAGTATTTT.

This clonotype appeared many times. The chain has TRBV20-1 and TRBJ2-1, with 14 positions matching TRBD2. This CDR3 contains 16 residues. Per the germline V gene, CDR1 is DFQATT and CDR2 is SNEGSKA (reference sequence). After removal of 0 bases from V and 9 bases from J, the junction contained 7 bases not matched to a gene. The CDR3 spells CSARDRLAGGPIEQFF. DNA for the CDR3: TGCAGTGCTAGAGACCGACTAGCGGGAGGGCCGATTGAGCAGTTCTTC.

This clonotype was recorded once. This is likely a read error, given that the CDR3 carries no conserved phenylalanine or tryptophan at its end. This rearrangement joins TRBV25-1 to TRBJ1-4; TRBD1 is a possible D gene (6 bases). V was clipped by 2 bases and J by 10 bases, with 17 bases between them. Germline-derived CDR1 and CDR2 are MGHDK and SYGVNS. The CDR3 sequence is 15 residues long. For the CDR3, the DNA is TGTGCCAGCAGTGAACATGAGACAGGAGGTGTAAAACTGTTTCTT. Translated, it gives CASSEHETGGVKLFL.

The chain joins TRBV12-3 or TRBV12-4 to TRBJ1-4; 12 nucleotides line up with TRBD1. The CDR3 sequence is 14 residues long. The ends lost 8 bases at V and 7 bases at J; junction bases unmatched: 5. The CDR3 loop is CASEGQGAREKLFF. The CDR3 DNA reads as TGTGCCAGCGAGGGACAGGGGGCGCGTGAAAAACTGTTTTTT.

A note on this clonotype: A much larger clone lies one base from this, so it may be a read error. The chain has TRBV6-5 and TRBJ1-2, with D hard to call. Trimming took off 5 bases at V and 4 bases at J, with 14 bases between the two ends. This CDR3 comprises 14 residues. Germline CDR1 is MNHEY and CDR2 is SVGAGI. As DNA, the CDR3 is TGTGCCAGCAGTCACGGTCGTTCGGCCTATGGCTACACCTTC. It codes for CASSHGRSAYGYTF.

This clonotype was counted between two and nine times. A much larger clonotype is one base distant, so this may be a read error. The rearrangement uses TRBV5-5 and TRBJ1-2, with TRBD1 as a possible D gene (5 bases). The V end was cut by 3 bases, the J end by 4 bases, with 16 bases between. The CDR3 runs 15 residues. Germline V gives CDR1 SGHKS, CDR2 YYEKEE (reference sequence). CDR3 DNA sequence: TGTGCCAGCAGCTCCGACAGCCCGTTTACCTATGGCTACACCTTC. It is translated as CASSSDSPFTYGYTF.

The chain has TRBV2 and TRBJ2-1, with 8 positions matching TRBD2. The V gene end was trimmed by 6 bases and the J gene end by 11 bases; junction bases not matched to a gene: 12. The CDR3 is made up of 14 amino acids. Per the germline V gene, CDR1 is SNHLY and CDR2 is FYNNEI. CDR3 nucleotide sequence: TGTGCCAGCAGCCCGGCGGGAGGTAAAAATAAGCAGTTCTTC. Translation: CASSPAGGKNKQFF.

This clonotype has a count of ten or more. This chain uses TRBV7-2 with TRBJ2-7; maybe TRBD2 (5 bases). V lost 1 base to trimming and J lost 5 bases, with 21 bases between them. The CDR3 has 17 residues. The V gene's germline CDR1 is SGHTA and CDR2 FQGNSA. DNA for the CDR3: TGTGCCAGCAGCTTAGGGGTTGGGCGGGTAGAGCCCAACGAGCAGTACTTC. Translation: CASSLGVGRVEPNEQYF.

This clonotype was counted at least ten times. This chain uses TRBV2 with TRBJ2-1; TRBD2 agrees at 9 bases. The CDR3 totals 15 residues. J lost 6 bases, V lost 7 bases, and 10 bases had no gene match. The germline CDR1 and CDR2 sequences are SNHLY and FYNNEI. CDR3 DNA: TGTGCCAGCAATACCGGGACTAGCACGGTCAATGAGCAGTTCTTC. Translation gives CASNTGTSTVNEQFF.

The J gene is TRBJ2-3, the V gene TRBV6-2 or TRBV6-3; D gene ambiguous. Germline assignment: CDR1 MNHEY and CDR2 SVGEGT. The CDR3 covers 11 residues. V lost 10 bases and J lost 8, with 13 bases in between. The CDR3 DNA sequence: TGTGCCACCTCGTTCCGTCGTACGCAGTATTTT. Protein product: CATSFRRTQYF.

Of note for this clonotype: Given a much more abundant clone one base away, this may be a read error. This sequence joins TRBV3-1 and TRBJ2-7; D is uncertain. The CDR3 has 13 residues. Germline V CDR1 and CDR2: LGHDT, YNNKEL (reference sequence). CDR3 sequence reads: CASSHLGSCEQYF. The CDR3 bases are TGTGCCAGCAGCCATTTGGGGTCCTGCGAGCAGTACTTC.

This clonotype was counted many times. The J gene is TRBJ2-5, the V gene TRBV6-5, with 11 positions matching TRBD1. Germline CDR1 reads MNHEY; CDR2 reads SVGAGI. CDR3 length: 14 residues. V shed 5 bases, J shed 5 bases, and the junction held 4 bases outside the gene matches. The CDR3 DNA reads as TGTGCCAGCAGTCGGGACAGGGGGTGGGAGACCCAGTACTTC. Its protein product is CASSRDRGWETQYF.

In its sample, this clonotype was seen a few times. The rearrangement links TRBV12-3 or TRBV12-4 to TRBJ1-3; 8 bases fit TRBD1. The ends lost 4 bases at V and 7 bases at J; junction bases unmatched: 6. This CDR3 comprises 14 residues. CDR3 nucleotide sequence: TGTGCCAGCAGTTCGACAGGGGTACAGAACACCATATATTTT. This sequence encodes CASSSTGVQNTIYF.

Note on this clonotype: This could be a read error, since a much larger clone is one nucleotide away. The V gene is TRBV12-3 or TRBV12-4, the J gene TRBJ1-2, with a possible D match to TRBD1 (5 bases). The CDR3 spans 13 residues. This CDR3 reads CTSSGPRVDGYTF. CDR3 in DNA: TGTACCAGCAGTGGCCCCAGGGTAGACGGCTACACCTTC.

The CDR3 region is CASSSTRGVETQYF. CDR3 coding DNA: TGTGCCAGCAGCAGCACCCGGGGAGTGGAGACCCAGTACTTC. The chain combines TRBV6-2 or TRBV6-3 with TRBJ2-5; D is possibly TRBD2 (5 bases). The CDR3 length is 14 residues. Trimming cost V 6 bases and J 5 bases, with 16 bases left between them. Germline values: CDR1 MNHEY, CDR2 SVGEGT.

This clonotype was found many times. An end of the junction does not agree with germline; a read error may underlie this. The chain joins TRBV12-3 or TRBV12-4 to TRBJ2-7; no clear D. The CDR3 loop spans 15 amino acids. The DNA for the CDR3 is TGTGCCAGCAGCTTAGGTGGCCAGTTGTCCTACGAGCAGTACTTC. Encoded protein: CASSLGGQLSYEQYF.

This chain links TRBV29-1 with TRBJ1-1, with 7 bases matching TRBD1. The CDR3 loop spans 12 amino acids. V shed 7 bases and J 1 base; nucleotides not matched to a gene: 3. The germline gives CDR1 SQVTM, CDR2 ANQGSEA. Here the CDR3 DNA reads TGCAGCGCGGGACAGCCGAACACTGAAGCTTTCTTT. This encodes CSAGQPNTEAFF.

Worth noting for this clonotype: A junction boundary mismatches the germline segment, possibly from a read error. The chain is built from TRBV10-3 and TRBJ1-6; 7 positions match TRBD1. Germline V gene sequence: CDR1 ENHRY, CDR2 SYGVKD. The CDR3 sequence is 15 residues long. CDR3 DNA: TGTGCTATCAGTGAGTCTGCAGGGGGTAATTCACCCCTCCACTTT. Translation gives CAISESAGGNSPLHF.

This rearrangement joins TRBV29-1 to TRBJ2-7, with D perhaps matching TRBD1 or TRBD2 (6 bases each). The V end was cut by 7 bases, the J end by 3 bases, with 16 bases between. CDR1 is SQVTM and CDR2 is ANQGSEA in the germline V gene. This CDR3 is built from 13 residues. The chain's CDR3 is CSGGGGQNYEQYF. The DNA of the CDR3 is TGCAGCGGGGGAGGAGGACAGAACTACGAGCAGTACTTC.

This clonotype was recorded a few times. With a much larger clone just one base away, this may be a read error. The chain carries TRBV14 and TRBJ2-1, with 8 nucleotides matching TRBD2. This CDR3 contains 15 residues. Germline V gene sequence: CDR1 SGHDN, CDR2 FVKESK. The CDR3 here is CASSPPGLVYNEPFF. CDR3 DNA sequence: TGTGCCAGCAGCCCCCCGGGACTAGTGTACAATGAGCCGTTCTTC.

This clonotype has at least ten counts. The V call is TRBV9, the J call TRBJ2-1; 7 positions match TRBD2. CDR3 size: 15 residues. Germline CDR1 is SGDLS and CDR2 is YYNGEE. Trimming at V came to 3 bases and at J to 3 bases, leaving 6 bases not matched to a gene. CDR3 residues: CASSARTRLYNEQFF. The DNA for the CDR3 is TGTGCCAGCAGCGCCCGGACTAGGCTCTACAATGAGCAGTTCTTC.